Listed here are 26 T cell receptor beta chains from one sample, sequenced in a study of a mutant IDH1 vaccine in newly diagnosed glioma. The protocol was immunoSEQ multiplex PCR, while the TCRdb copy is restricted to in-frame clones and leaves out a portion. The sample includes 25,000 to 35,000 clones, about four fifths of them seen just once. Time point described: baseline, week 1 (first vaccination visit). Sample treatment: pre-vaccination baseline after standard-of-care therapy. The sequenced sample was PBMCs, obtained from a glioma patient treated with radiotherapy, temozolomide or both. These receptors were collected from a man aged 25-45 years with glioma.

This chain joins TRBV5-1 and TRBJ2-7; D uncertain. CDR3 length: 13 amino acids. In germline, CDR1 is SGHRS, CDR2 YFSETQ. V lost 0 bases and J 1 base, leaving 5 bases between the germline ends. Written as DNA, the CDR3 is TGCGCCAGCAGCTTGGTTGCGTCCTACGAGCAGTACTTC. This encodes CASSLVASYEQYF. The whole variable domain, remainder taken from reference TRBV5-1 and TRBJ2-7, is KAGVTQTPRYLIKTRGQQVTLSCSPISGHRSVSWYQQTPGQGLQFLFEYFSETQRNKGNFPGRFSGRQFSNSRSEMNVSTLELGDSALYLCASSLVASYEQYFGPGTRLTVT.

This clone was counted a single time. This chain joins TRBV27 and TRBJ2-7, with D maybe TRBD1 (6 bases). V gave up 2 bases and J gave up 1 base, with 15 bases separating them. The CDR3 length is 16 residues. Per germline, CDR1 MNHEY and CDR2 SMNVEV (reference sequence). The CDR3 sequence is CASSLIGTRGSYEQYF. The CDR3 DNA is TGTGCCAGCAGTTTAATCGGGACAAGGGGGTCCTACGAGCAGTACTTC.

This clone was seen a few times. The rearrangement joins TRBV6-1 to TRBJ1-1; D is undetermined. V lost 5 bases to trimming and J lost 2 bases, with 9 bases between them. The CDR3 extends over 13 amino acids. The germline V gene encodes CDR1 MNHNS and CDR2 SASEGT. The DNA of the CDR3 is TGTGCCAGCAGTCAGGCAACAAACACTGAAGCTTTCTTT. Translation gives CASSQATNTEAFF.

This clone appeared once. The CDR3 bases are TGCGCCAGCAGCCAAGAAGGGGAACAGCCCCAGCATTTT. It encodes CASSQEGEQPQHF. The chain has TRBV4-1 and TRBJ1-5, with D possibly TRBD1 on 5 matching bases. Trimming pared 0 bases from V and 7 bases from J, leaving 7 bases between. This CDR3 is built from 13 residues. Looked up from germline, CDR1 is MGHRA and CDR2 is YSYEKL.

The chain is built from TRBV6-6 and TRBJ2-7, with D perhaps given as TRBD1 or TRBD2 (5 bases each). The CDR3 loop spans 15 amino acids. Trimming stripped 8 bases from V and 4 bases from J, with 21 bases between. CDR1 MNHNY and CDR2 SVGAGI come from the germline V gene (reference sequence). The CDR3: CASVPTPGTVYEQYF. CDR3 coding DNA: TGTGCCAGCGTACCAACCCCCGGGACGGTTTACGAGCAGTACTTC.

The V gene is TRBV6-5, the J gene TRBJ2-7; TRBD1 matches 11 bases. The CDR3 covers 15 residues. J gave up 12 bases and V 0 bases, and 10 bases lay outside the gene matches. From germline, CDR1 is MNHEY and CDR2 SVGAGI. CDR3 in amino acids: CASSYSGTGGPVMYF. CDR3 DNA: TGTGCCAGCAGTTACTCGGGGACAGGGGGTCCTGTTATGTACTTC.

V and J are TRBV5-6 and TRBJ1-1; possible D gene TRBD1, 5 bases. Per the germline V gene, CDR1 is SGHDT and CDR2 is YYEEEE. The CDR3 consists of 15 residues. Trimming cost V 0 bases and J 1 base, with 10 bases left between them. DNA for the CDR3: TGTGCCAGCAGCTTGGGACGGACACCGAACACTGAAGCTTTCTTT. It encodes CASSLGRTPNTEAFF.

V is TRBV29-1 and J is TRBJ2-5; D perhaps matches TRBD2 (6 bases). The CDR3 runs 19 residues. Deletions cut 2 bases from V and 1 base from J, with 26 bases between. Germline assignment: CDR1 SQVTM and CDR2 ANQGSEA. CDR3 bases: TGCAGCGTTGAAATTCAGCCCCGGGAGATCGATGGGGCCCAAGAGACCCAGTACTTC. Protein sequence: CSVEIQPREIDGAQETQYF.

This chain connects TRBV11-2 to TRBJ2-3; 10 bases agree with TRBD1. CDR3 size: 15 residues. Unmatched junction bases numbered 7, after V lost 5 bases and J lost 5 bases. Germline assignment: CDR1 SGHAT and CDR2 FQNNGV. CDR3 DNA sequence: TGTGCCAGCAGCCAGTACCGGGACAGGGGAGATACGCAGTATTTT. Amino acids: CASSQYRDRGDTQYF.

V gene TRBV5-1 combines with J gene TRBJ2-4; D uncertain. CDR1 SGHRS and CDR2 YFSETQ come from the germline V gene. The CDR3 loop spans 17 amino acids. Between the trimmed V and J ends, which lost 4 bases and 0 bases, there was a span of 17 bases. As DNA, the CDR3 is TGCGCCAGCAGCCTCATGGGGAATAGCCGAGCCAAAAACATTCAGTACTTC. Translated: CASSLMGNSRAKNIQYF.

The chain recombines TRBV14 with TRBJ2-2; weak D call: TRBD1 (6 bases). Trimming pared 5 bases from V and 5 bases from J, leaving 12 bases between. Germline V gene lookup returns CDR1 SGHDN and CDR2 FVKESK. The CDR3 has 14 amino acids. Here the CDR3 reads CASSYNRATGELFF. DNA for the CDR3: TGTGCCAGCAGCTATAACAGGGCTACCGGGGAGCTGTTTTTT. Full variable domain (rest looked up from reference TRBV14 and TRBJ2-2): EAGVTQFPSHSVIEKGQTVTLRCDPISGHDNLYWYRRVMGKEIKFLLHFVKESKQDESGMPNNRFLAERTGGTYSTLKVQPAELEDSGVYFCASSYNRATGELFFGEGSRLTVL.

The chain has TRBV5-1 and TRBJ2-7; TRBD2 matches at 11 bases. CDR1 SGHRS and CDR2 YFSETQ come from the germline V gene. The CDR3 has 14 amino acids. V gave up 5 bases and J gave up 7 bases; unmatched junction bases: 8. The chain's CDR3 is CASRAGTSGPEQYF. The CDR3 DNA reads TGCGCCAGCAGGGCCGGGACTAGCGGCCCGGAGCAGTACTTC. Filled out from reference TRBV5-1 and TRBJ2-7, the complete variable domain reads KAGVTQTPRYLIKTRGQQVTLSCSPISGHRSVSWYQQTPGQGLQFLFEYFSETQRNKGNFPGRFSGRQFSNSRSEMNVSTLELGDSALYLCASRAGTSGPEQYFGPGTRLTVT.

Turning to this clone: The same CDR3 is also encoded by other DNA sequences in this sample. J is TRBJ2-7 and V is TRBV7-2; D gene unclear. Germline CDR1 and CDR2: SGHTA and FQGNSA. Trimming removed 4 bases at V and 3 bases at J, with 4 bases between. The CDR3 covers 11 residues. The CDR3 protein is CASSSYYEQYF. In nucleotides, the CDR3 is TGTGCCAGCAGCTCTTACTACGAGCAGTACTTC.

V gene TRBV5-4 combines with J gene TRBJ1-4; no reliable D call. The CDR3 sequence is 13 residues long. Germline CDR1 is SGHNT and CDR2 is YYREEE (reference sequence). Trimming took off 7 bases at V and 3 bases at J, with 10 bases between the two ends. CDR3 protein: CASSEQSNEKLFF. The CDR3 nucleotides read TGTGCCAGCTCCGAACAGTCTAATGAAAAACTGTTTTTT.

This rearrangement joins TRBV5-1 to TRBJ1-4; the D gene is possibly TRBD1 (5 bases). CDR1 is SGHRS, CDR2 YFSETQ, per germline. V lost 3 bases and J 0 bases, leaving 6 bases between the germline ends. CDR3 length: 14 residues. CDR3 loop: CASSSTATNEKLFF. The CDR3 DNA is TGCGCCAGCAGCTCGACAGCAACTAATGAAAAACTGTTTTTT.

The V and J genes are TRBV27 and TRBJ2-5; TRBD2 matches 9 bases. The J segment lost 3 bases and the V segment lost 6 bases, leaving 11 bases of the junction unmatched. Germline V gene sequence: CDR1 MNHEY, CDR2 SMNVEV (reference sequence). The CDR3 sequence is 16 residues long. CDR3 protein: CASSLAPGLAEETQYF. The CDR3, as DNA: TGTGCCAGCAGCTTGGCACCGGGACTAGCAGAAGAGACCCAGTACTTC.

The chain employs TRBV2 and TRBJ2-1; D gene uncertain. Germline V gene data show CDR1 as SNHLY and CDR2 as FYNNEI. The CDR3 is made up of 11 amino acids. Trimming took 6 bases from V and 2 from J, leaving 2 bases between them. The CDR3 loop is CASRAYNEQFF. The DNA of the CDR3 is TGTGCCAGCAGGGCCTACAATGAGCAGTTCTTC.

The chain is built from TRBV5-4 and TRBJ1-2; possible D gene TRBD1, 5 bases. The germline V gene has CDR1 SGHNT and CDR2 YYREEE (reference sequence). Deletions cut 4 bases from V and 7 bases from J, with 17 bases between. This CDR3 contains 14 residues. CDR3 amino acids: CASSDRQRVSGYTF. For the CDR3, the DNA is TGTGCCAGCAGCGACAGACAGAGGGTTTCTGGCTACACCTTC.

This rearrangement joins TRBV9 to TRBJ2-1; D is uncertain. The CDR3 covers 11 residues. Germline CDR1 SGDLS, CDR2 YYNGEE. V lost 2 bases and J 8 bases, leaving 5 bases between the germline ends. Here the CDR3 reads CASSVQDEQFF. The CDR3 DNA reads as TGTGCCAGCAGCGTTCAGGATGAGCAGTTCTTC.

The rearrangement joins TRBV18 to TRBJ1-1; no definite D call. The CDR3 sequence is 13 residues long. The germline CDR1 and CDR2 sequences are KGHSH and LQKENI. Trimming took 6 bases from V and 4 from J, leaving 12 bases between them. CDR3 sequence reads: CASSRTGSTEAFF. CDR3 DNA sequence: TGTGCCAGCTCTCGTACCGGTAGCACTGAAGCTTTCTTT.

The CDR3, as DNA: TGTGCCAGTAGTACTAGGACCCTAAGCGCAGATACTTCCTATGGCTACACCTTC. It yields the protein CASSTRTLSADTSYGYTF. The gene calls are TRBV19 and TRBJ1-2, with D unclear. The germline CDR1 and CDR2 sequences are LNHDA and SQIVND (reference sequence). The V end lost 4 bases, the J end lost 4 bases, and 25 bases lay between the germline ends. The CDR3 has 18 amino acids. The full variable domain, its missing parts supplied by reference TRBV19 and TRBJ1-2, is DGGITQSPKYLFRKEGQNVTLSCEQNLNHDAMYWYRQDPGQGLRLIYYSQIVNDFQKGDIAEGYSVSREKKESFPLTVTSAQKNPTAFYLCASSTRTLSADTSYGYTFGSGTRLTVV.

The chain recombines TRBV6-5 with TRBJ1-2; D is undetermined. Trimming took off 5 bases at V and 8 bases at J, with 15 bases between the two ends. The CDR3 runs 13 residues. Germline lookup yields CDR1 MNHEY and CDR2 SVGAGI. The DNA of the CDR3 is TGTGCCAGCAGTCCCCGCGCCAGCGGGGGCTACACCTTC. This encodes CASSPRASGGYTF.

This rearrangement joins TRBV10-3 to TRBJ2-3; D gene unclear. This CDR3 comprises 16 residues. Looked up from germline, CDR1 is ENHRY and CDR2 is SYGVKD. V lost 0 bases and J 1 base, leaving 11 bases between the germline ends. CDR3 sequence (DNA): TGTGCCATCAGTGAGTCGAACCCACAAGGCACAGATACGCAGTATTTT. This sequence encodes CAISESNPQGTDTQYF.

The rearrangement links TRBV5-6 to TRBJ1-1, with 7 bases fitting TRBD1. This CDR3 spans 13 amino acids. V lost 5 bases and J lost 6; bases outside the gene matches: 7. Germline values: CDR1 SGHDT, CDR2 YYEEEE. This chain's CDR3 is CASSLTGTAEAFF. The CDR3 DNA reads TGTGCCAGCAGTCTTACCGGGACAGCTGAAGCTTTCTTT.

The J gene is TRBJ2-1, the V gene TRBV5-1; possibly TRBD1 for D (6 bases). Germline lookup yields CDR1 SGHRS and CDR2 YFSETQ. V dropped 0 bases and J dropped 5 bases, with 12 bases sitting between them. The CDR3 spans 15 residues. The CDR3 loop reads CASSLERTVDNEQFF. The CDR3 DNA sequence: TGCGCCAGCAGCTTGGAGAGGACAGTCGACAATGAGCAGTTCTTC.

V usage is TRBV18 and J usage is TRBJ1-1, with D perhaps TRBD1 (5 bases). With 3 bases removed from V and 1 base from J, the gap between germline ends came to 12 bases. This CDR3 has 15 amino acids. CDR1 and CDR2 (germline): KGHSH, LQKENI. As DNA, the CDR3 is TGTGCCAGCTCACCTAATTGGGACCGGAACACTGAAGCTTTCTTT. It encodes CASSPNWDRNTEAFF.